The sequence of this T cell receptor beta chain was determined in a study of T cells in Graves' hyperthyroidism and ophthalmopathy. Study-level findings and limits: Ophthalmopathy could be told apart from stable hyperthyroidism with a 13 V-J model.

This clonotype was recorded many times. Its antigen is unidentified. Amplified regions were TCR beta CDR3 sequences from RNA transcripts. First-round RT-PCR of the TCR CDR3 relied on the HTBI primer set. TCRdb re-analysed the multiplex PCR reads in MiXCR, keeping a single row per CDR3 protein. The sample records more than 350,000 distinct CDR3 sequences, approximately 15% being singletons. Active moderate-to-severe ophthalmopathy, Clinical Activity Score at least 3, NOSPECS at least 4, under 3 months' duration. Patients with uncontrolled infections, other autoimmune diseases, pregnancy or lactation were excluded. 8.5 to 10 ml of fresh peripheral blood supplied the PBMCs. The sequenced material came from blood. This TCR came from a woman aged 25 to 39 with Graves' ophthalmopathy.

CDR3 in amino acids: CASSQGLLAGGYEQYF. In DNA form, the CDR3 reads TGTGCCAGCAGCCAGGGGCTCCTAGCGGGGGGTTACGAGCAGTACTTC. This chain connects TRBV7-2 to TRBJ2-7; TRBD2 matches 11 bases. After removal of 5 bases from V and 4 bases from J, the junction contained 10 bases not matched to a gene. The length of the CDR3 is 16 residues. CDR1 and CDR2 (germline): SGHTA, FQGNSA.